This T cell receptor (beta chain) was sequenced in a study of CD8 T cells in ankylosing spondylitis. The germline gives CDR1 SEHNR, CDR2 FQNEAQ (reference sequence). The CDR3 covers 16 residues. The V segment lost 1 base and the J segment 7 bases; nucleotides outside the gene matches: 10. TCRdb called the 5' RACE reads again in MiXCR, with one record for every CDR3 protein. The sample records roughly 240,000 distinct CDR3 sequences, roughly 8% being singletons. This clonotype was detected ten times or more. What was sequenced was blood, either unsorted or a sorted T cell fraction (not recorded which). The clonotype comes from a female donor with ankylosing spondylitis or in good health (not recorded which). The V call is TRBV7-9, the J call TRBJ1-5; TRBD1 matches 7 bases. Here the CDR3 DNA reads TGTGCCAGCAGCTTAGGAAGAACAGGGGTAGAACAGCCCCAGCATTTT. It yields the protein CASSLGRTGVEQPQHF.